The 27 T cell receptor beta chains below were found in one sample sequenced in a study of shared clonotypes between healthy human individuals. TCRdb's copy holds only in-frame clones and misses some; the assay was immunoSEQ multiplex PCR. The sample holds about 2.2 million clones; about 92% are singletons and the top ten take over 1.5%. CD8 cells regarded as naive lacked CD45RO, were positively chosen for CCR7, and omitted terminally differentiated effector memory CD45RA+ cells. Sample: naive CD8+ T cells from PBMCs. The receptor source for this set is a man aged 18 to 30 in good health. Some clones in this sample may be carry-over from other donors' samples.

The V and J genes are TRBV7-8 and TRBJ2-3, with TRBD2 identical over 13 bases. The CDR3 is 16 residues long. Per the germline V gene, CDR1 is SGHVS and CDR2 is FQNEAQ. V dropped 3 bases and J dropped 4; count of bases not matched to a gene: 4. CDR3 residues: CASSLGTSGTPDTQYF. In DNA form, the CDR3 reads TGTGCCAGCAGCTTGGGGACTAGCGGGACCCCAGATACGCAGTATTTT.

This rearrangement joins TRBV19 to TRBJ1-2; TRBD1 matches 7 bases. The junction had 12 bases not matched to a gene; V was cut back by 10 bases and J by 1 base. In germline, CDR1 is LNHDA, CDR2 SQIVND (reference sequence). This CDR3 region has 15 residues. Here the CDR3 reads CATAQWDRYNYGYTF. CDR3 nucleotide sequence: TGTGCCACCGCCCAATGGGACAGATATAACTATGGCTACACCTTC.

The gene calls are TRBV7-2 and TRBJ2-7, with 8 bases matching TRBD2. Germline loops: CDR1 SGHTA, CDR2 FQGNSA. J gave up 1 base and V 5 bases, and 4 bases lay outside the gene matches. The length of the CDR3 is 14 residues. CDR3 amino acids: CASSTGGSSYEQYF. CDR3 sequence (DNA): TGTGCCAGCAGCACGGGAGGGTCATCCTACGAGCAGTACTTC.

The chain carries TRBV21-1 and TRBJ2-7. TRBV21-1 is deemed a pseudogene. CDR3 length: 13 amino acids. Written as DNA, the CDR3 is TGTGCCAGCAGAACTCTAGACACACCAGACGAGTACTTC. Residues: CASRTLDTPDEYF.

This clone was picked up one time. The chain employs TRBV18 and TRBJ2-2, with 12 nucleotides matching TRBD2. Per germline, CDR1 KGHSH and CDR2 LQKENI. Trimming cost V 2 bases and J 3 bases; bases outside gene matches: 1. CDR3 length: 16 residues. The DNA of the CDR3 is TGTGCCAGCTCACCAAGACTAGCGGGGGACACCGGGGAGCTGTTTTTT. This codes for CASSPRLAGDTGELFF.

This chain joins TRBV7-9 and TRBJ2-4; 8 bases map to TRBD1. Germline V gene lookup returns CDR1 SEHNR and CDR2 FQNEAQ (reference sequence). The junction had 6 bases not matched to a gene; V was cut back by 5 bases and J by 0 bases. CDR3 length: 16 residues. CDR3 nucleotide sequence: TGTGCCAGCAGCCCGGGACAGGTTCTAGCCAAAAACATTCAGTACTTC. It encodes CASSPGQVLAKNIQYF.

V is TRBV27 and J is TRBJ1-2, with TRBD1 matching over 7 bases. Trimming removed 5 bases from V and 2 bases from J; junction bases left unmatched: 11. This CDR3 is built from 16 residues. The germline CDR1 and CDR2 sequences are MNHEY and SMNVEV (reference sequence). The CDR3 spells CASSPTPGQPNYGYTF. In DNA, the CDR3 is TGTGCCAGCAGTCCCACCCCGGGACAGCCAAACTATGGCTACACCTTC.

V usage is TRBV2 and J usage is TRBJ2-7; D might be TRBD2 (7 bases). CDR1 is SNHLY and CDR2 is FYNNEI in the germline V gene. V was cut by 4 bases and J by 0 bases, with 16 bases left in between. The CDR3 extends over 16 amino acids. The CDR3 coding sequence is TGTGCCAGCAGTGGATCCAGGGGAGGGCACTCCTACGAGCAGTACTTC. Its translation is CASSGSRGGHSYEQYF. Full variable domain (remainder filled in from reference TRBV2 and TRBJ2-7): EPEVTQTPSHQVTQMGQEVILRCVPISNHLYFYWYRQILGQKVEFLVSFYNNEISEKSEIFDDQFSVERPDGSNFTLKIRSTKLEDSAMYFCASSGSRGGHSYEQYFGPGTRLTVT.

The chain recombines TRBV29-1 with TRBJ2-7, with 10 bases aligning to TRBD1. V trimming: 6 bases; J trimming: 4 bases; junction bases outside the gene matches: 6. The CDR3 sequence is 13 residues long. CDR1 and CDR2 (germline): SQVTM, ANQGSEA. CDR3 residues: CSVADRGGYEQYF. The CDR3 DNA is TGCAGCGTCGCGGACAGGGGGGGATACGAGCAGTACTTC.

The chain couples TRBV13 to TRBJ2-7, with 9 bases fitting TRBD2. CDR1 is PRHDT and CDR2 is FYEKMQ in the germline V gene (reference sequence). This CDR3 has 16 amino acids. Trimming cost V 1 base and J 3 bases; bases outside gene matches: 7. CDR3 bases: TGTGCCAGCAGCTTAGCGGCTAGCGGGAAGATCTACGAGCAGTACTTC. This translates into CASSLAASGKIYEQYF.

This rearrangement joins TRBV2 to TRBJ1-1, with D maybe TRBD1 (6 bases). The CDR3 extends over 14 amino acids. CDR1 and CDR2 from the germline V gene are SNHLY and FYNNEI. Between the trimmed V and J ends, which lost 5 bases and 2 bases, there was a span of 12 bases. This CDR3 reads CASSQGGSNTEAFF. CDR3 sequence (DNA): TGTGCCAGCAGTCAAGGGGGTTCCAACACTGAAGCTTTCTTT. Complete variable domain (other parts from reference TRBV2 and TRBJ1-1): EPEVTQTPSHQVTQMGQEVILRCVPISNHLYFYWYRQILGQKVEFLVSFYNNEISEKSEIFDDQFSVERPDGSNFTLKIRSTKLEDSAMYFCASSQGGSNTEAFFGQGTRLTVV.

The gene calls are TRBV9 and TRBJ2-5, with 11 positions matching TRBD2. The length of the CDR3 is 17 residues. Germline V CDR1 and CDR2: SGDLS, YYNGEE. Trimming cost V 4 bases and J 1 base; bases outside gene matches: 9. The CDR3 sequence is CASSKPLAGGPQETQYF. In DNA, the CDR3 is TGTGCCAGCAGCAAACCTCTAGCGGGAGGACCCCAAGAGACCCAGTACTTC.

V gene TRBV27 combines with J gene TRBJ1-5; TRBD1 is a possible D gene (5 bases). V was shortened by 2 bases and J by 4 bases, with 12 bases between the two germline ends. This CDR3 is 15 amino acids long. Germline assignment: CDR1 MNHEY and CDR2 SMNVEV (reference sequence). CDR3 residues: CASSLRGHLNQPQHF. CDR3 coding DNA: TGTGCCAGCAGTTTAAGGGGCCACTTGAATCAGCCCCAGCATTTT.

In its sample, this clone was seen once. V and J are TRBV19 and TRBJ1-2; D is undetermined. Germline CDR1 and CDR2: LNHDA and SQIVND (reference sequence). The CDR3 has 15 amino acids. V was pared by 0 bases and J by 3 bases, with 11 bases between. CDR3 protein: CASSIERRFHYGYTF. The CDR3 DNA reads TGTGCCAGTAGTATAGAAAGGCGGTTCCACTATGGCTACACCTTC.

The chain has TRBV6-1 and TRBJ1-1, with D possibly being TRBD1 (6 bases). Germline V CDR1 and CDR2: MNHNS, SASEGT. Trimming stripped 6 bases from V and 3 bases from J, with 17 bases between. The CDR3 has 15 residues. CDR3 nucleotide sequence: TGTGCCAGCAGCGCCCCTCGGGGGGGCTACACTGAAGCTTTCTTT. It translates to CASSAPRGGYTEAFF.

A note on this clone: Within the sample, other DNA sequences also encode this same CDR3. V and J are TRBV4-3 and TRBJ2-1; 10 bases agree with TRBD2. CDR3 length: 16 amino acids. The V segment lost 1 base and the J segment 4 bases; nucleotides outside the gene matches: 4. The germline V gene encodes CDR1 LGHNA and CDR2 YSLEER. This CDR3 is CASSQGTSGLYNEQFF. For the CDR3, the DNA is TGCGCCAGCAGCCAAGGGACTAGCGGATTATACAATGAGCAGTTCTTC.

The chain combines TRBV19 with TRBJ1-1; maybe TRBD1 (5 bases). CDR3 size: 14 residues. V gave up 2 bases and J gave up 6 bases, with 13 bases separating them. From germline, CDR1 is LNHDA and CDR2 SQIVND (reference sequence). The CDR3 is CASSIYGGGAEAFF. In DNA form, the CDR3 reads TGTGCCAGTAGTATATATGGCGGGGGGGCTGAAGCTTTCTTT.

The V and J genes are TRBV11-2 and TRBJ2-5; maybe TRBD2 (6 bases). The V end was cut by 1 base, the J end by 2 bases, with 11 bases between. Germline CDR1 SGHAT, CDR2 FQNNGV. This CDR3 has 15 residues. The DNA for the CDR3 is TGTGCCAGCAGCTTAGGGGGGGATCCGCAAGAGACCCAGTACTTC. Protein product: CASSLGGDPQETQYF.

The chain recombines TRBV18 with TRBJ2-1, with 8 bases that match TRBD2. The CDR3 consists of 15 residues. Germline CDR1 is KGHSH and CDR2 is LQKENI. V dropped 4 bases and J dropped 4; count of bases not matched to a gene: 6. CDR3 sequence (DNA): TGTGCCAGCTCACAAGAGCGGGGGCCTTACAATGAGCAGTTCTTC. The encoded protein is CASSQERGPYNEQFF.

This clone came up once. The chain joins TRBV27 to TRBJ2-3; the D is unclear. The CDR3 is made up of 13 amino acids. Germline lookup yields CDR1 MNHEY and CDR2 SMNVEV (reference sequence). V lost 6 bases to trimming and J lost 4 bases, with 11 bases between them. The CDR3 nucleotides read TGTGCCAGCAGACCCGATCTGTCAGATACGCAGTATTTT. It is translated as CASRPDLSDTQYF.

This clone was found once. V and J are TRBV5-1 and TRBJ2-2; 8 nucleotides align to TRBD1. The CDR3 length is 18 residues. V gave up 0 bases and J gave up 1 base; unmatched junction bases: 8. Per germline, CDR1 SGHRS and CDR2 YFSETQ. CDR3 in amino acids: CASSLVSDRDLNTGELFF. The CDR3 nucleotides are TGCGCCAGCAGCTTGGTTTCGGACAGGGACCTGAACACCGGGGAGCTGTTTTTT.

This chain links TRBV18 with TRBJ2-5, with TRBD1 matching over 9 bases. The CDR3 extends over 15 amino acids. Trimming removed 4 bases from V and 5 bases from J; junction bases left unmatched: 8. Germline CDR1 and CDR2: KGHSH and LQKENI. CDR3 DNA: TGTGCCAGCTCACTACAGGGGGCGCCAGGGGAGACCCAGTACTTC. Encoded protein: CASSLQGAPGETQYF.

The chain is built from TRBV27 and TRBJ2-7; 7 nucleotides line up with TRBD1. This CDR3 has 18 amino acids. Germline V lookup: CDR1 MNHEY, CDR2 SMNVEV (reference sequence). J was trimmed by 1 base and V by 4 bases; bases with no gene match: 16. The CDR3 sequence is CASSYLGTRGSVSYEQYF. The CDR3 DNA sequence: TGTGCCAGCAGTTATTTGGGAACCAGGGGGTCGGTTTCCTACGAGCAGTACTTC.

This clone has only one observation. This rearrangement joins TRBV28 to TRBJ2-7, with D unclear. Germline-derived CDR1 and CDR2 are MDHEN and SYDVKM. Trimming shortened V by 6 bases and J by 4 bases, and 10 bases separated the two germline ends. There are 12 residues in the CDR3. The DNA for the CDR3 is TGTGCCAGCAGGAACAGACAATACGAGCAGTACTTC. Encoded protein: CASRNRQYEQYF.

CDR3 sequence (DNA): TGTGCCAGCAGCCACCATATGGACAGCTTTAACACCGGGGAGCTGTTTTTT. Its protein product is CASSHHMDSFNTGELFF. The chain links TRBV7-9 to TRBJ2-2; tentative D call: TRBD1 (6 bases). This CDR3 region has 17 residues. The germline CDR1 and CDR2 sequences are SEHNR and FQNEAQ (reference sequence). V lost 5 bases, J lost 2 bases, and 18 bases lay in between.

This clone is a singleton in its sample. The sample carries other DNA sequences with the same CDR3. J is TRBJ1-5 and V is TRBV28, with a possible D match to TRBD1 (5 bases). The CDR3 has 13 residues. CDR1 is MDHEN, CDR2 SYDVKM, per germline. Trimming removed 2 bases at V and 7 bases at J, with 9 bases between. The CDR3 spells CASSLRGEQPQHF. Here the CDR3 DNA reads TGTGCCAGCAGTTTAAGGGGCGAGCAGCCCCAGCATTTT.

This chain links TRBV2 with TRBJ2-3; tentative D call: TRBD2 (6 bases). The CDR3 consists of 14 residues. The germline V and J ends were trimmed by 9 bases and 3 bases, with 16 bases remaining between them. Germline V gives CDR1 SNHLY, CDR2 FYNNEI. CDR3 nucleotides: TGTGCCAGTTTGGCGGACTATACTACAGATACGCAGTATTTT. Residues: CASLADYTTDTQYF.